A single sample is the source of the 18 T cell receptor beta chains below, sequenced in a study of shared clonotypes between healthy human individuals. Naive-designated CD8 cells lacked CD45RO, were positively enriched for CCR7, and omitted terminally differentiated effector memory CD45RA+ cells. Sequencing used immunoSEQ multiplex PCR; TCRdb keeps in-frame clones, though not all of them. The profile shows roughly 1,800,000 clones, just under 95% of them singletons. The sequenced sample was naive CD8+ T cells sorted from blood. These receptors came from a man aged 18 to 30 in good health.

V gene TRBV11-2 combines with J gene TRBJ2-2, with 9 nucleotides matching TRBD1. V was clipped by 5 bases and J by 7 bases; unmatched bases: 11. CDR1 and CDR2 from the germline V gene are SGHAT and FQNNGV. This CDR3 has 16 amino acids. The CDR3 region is CASSHGTGYSDGELFF. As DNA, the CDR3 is TGTGCCAGCAGCCACGGGACAGGGTATTCGGACGGGGAGCTGTTTTTT. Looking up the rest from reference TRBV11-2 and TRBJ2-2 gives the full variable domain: EAGVAQSPRYKIIEKRQSVAFWCNPISGHATLYWYQQILGQGPKLLIQFQNNGVVDDSQLPKDRFSAERLKGVDSTLKIQPAKLEDSAVYLCASSHGTGYSDGELFFGEGSRLTVL.

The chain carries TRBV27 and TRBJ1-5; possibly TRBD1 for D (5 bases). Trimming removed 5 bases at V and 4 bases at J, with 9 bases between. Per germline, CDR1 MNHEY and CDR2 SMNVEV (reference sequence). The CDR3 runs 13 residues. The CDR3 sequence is CASSTGINQPQHF. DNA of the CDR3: TGTGCCAGCAGTACAGGTATTAATCAGCCCCAGCATTTT.

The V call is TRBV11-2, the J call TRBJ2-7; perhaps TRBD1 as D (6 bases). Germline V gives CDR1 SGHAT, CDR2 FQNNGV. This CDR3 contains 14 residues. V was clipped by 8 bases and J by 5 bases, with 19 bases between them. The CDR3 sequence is CASLLERAGDEQYF. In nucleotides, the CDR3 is TGTGCCAGCCTCTTGGAAAGAGCAGGGGACGAGCAGTACTTC.

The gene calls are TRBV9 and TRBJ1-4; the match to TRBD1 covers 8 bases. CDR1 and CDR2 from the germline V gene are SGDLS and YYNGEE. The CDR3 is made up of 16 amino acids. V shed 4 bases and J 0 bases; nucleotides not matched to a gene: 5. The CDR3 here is CASSLGQGATNEKLFF. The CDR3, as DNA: TGTGCCAGCAGCTTAGGACAGGGAGCAACTAATGAAAAACTGTTTTTT.

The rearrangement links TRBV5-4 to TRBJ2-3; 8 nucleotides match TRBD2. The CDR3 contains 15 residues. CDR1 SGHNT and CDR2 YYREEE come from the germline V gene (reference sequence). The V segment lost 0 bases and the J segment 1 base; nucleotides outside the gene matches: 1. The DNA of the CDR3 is TGTGCCAGCAGCTTGGGTAGCGGGGGCACAGATACGCAGTATTTT. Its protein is CASSLGSGGTDTQYF.

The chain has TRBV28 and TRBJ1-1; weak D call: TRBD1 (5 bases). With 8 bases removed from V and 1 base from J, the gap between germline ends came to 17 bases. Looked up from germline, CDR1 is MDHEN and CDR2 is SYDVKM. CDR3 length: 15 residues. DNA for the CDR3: TGTGCCAGCCCTAGGGTCGGGGCCCCGAACACTGAAGCTTTCTTT. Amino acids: CASPRVGAPNTEAFF.

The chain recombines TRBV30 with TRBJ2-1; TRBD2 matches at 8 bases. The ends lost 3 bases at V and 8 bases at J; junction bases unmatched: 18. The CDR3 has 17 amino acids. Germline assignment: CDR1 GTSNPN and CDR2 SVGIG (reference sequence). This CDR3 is CAWSFGAMGLDVDEQFF. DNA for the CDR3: TGTGCCTGGAGCTTCGGGGCGATGGGACTAGACGTAGATGAGCAGTTCTTC.

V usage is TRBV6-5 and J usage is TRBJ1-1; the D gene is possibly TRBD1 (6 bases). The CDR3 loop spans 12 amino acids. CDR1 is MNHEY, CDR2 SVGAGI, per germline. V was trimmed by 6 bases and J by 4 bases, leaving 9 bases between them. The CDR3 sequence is CASRRGLTEAFF. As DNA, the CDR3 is TGTGCCAGCAGGCGGGGGCTCACTGAAGCTTTCTTT.

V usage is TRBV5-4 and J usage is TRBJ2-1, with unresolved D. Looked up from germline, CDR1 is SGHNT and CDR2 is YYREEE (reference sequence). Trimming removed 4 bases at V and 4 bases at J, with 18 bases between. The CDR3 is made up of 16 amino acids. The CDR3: CASSQTISTLYNEQFF. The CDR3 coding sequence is TGTGCCAGCAGCCAAACGATATCCACACTTTACAATGAGCAGTTCTTC. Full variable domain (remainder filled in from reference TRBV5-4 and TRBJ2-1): ETGVTQSPTHLIKTRGQQVTLRCSSQSGHNTVSWYQQALGQGPQFIFQYYREEENGRGNFPPRFSGLQFPNYSSELNVNALELDDSALYLCASSQTISTLYNEQFFGPGTRLTVL.

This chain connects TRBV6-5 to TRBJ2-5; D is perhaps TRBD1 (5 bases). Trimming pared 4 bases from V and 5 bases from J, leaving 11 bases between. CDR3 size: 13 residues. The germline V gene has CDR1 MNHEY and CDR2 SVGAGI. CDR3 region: CASSWGGGETQYF. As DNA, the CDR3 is TGTGCCAGCAGTTGGGGCGGTGGGGAGACCCAGTACTTC.

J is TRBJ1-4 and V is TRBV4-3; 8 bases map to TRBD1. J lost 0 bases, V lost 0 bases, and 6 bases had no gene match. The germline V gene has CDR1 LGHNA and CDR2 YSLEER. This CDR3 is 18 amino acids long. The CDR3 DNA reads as TGCGCCAGCAGCCAAGATCCGTCACAGGGGGCAACTAATGAAAAACTGTTTTTT. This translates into CASSQDPSQGATNEKLFF.

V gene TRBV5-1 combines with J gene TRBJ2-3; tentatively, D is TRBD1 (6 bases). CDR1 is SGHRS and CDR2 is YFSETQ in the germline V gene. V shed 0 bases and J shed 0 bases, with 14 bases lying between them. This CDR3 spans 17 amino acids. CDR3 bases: TGCGCCAGCAGCTTGGATCAGGGGCCGCGAAGCACAGATACGCAGTATTTT. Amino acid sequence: CASSLDQGPRSTDTQYF.

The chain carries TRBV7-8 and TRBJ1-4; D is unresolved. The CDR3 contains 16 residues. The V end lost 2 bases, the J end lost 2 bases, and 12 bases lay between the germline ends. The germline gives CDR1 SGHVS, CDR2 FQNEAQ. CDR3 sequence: CASSLPSLGTNEKLFF. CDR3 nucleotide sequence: TGTGCCAGCAGCTTACCTTCTTTGGGGACTAATGAAAAACTGTTTTTT.

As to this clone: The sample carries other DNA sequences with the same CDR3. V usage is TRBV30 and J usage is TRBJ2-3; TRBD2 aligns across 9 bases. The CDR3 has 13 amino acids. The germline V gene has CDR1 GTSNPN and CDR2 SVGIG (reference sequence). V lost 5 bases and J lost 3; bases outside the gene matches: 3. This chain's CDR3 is CAWGLAGTDTQYF. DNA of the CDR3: TGTGCCTGGGGGCTAGCGGGAACAGATACGCAGTATTTT.

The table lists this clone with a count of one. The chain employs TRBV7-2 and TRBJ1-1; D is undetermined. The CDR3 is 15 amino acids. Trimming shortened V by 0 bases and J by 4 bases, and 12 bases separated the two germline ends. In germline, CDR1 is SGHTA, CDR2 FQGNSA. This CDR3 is CASSLAVAGITEAFF. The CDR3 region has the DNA TGTGCCAGCAGCTTAGCAGTTGCAGGAATCACTGAAGCTTTCTTT.

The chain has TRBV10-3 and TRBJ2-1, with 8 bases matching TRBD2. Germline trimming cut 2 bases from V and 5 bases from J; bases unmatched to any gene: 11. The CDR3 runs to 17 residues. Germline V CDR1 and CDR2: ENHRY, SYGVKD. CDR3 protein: CAISELLPVSGDNEQFF. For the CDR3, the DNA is TGTGCCATCAGTGAGCTACTTCCAGTTAGCGGGGACAATGAGCAGTTCTTC.

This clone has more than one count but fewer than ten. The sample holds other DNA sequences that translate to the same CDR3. CDR3 sequence reads: CASSRQGDTEAFF. CDR3 nucleotides: TGCGCCAGCAGCCGACAGGGGGACACTGAAGCTTTCTTT. The chain uses TRBV4-1 and TRBJ1-1, with 9 bases fitting TRBD1. Per the germline V gene, CDR1 is MGHRA and CDR2 is YSYEKL. This CDR3 spans 13 amino acids. With 4 bases clipped from V and 3 bases from J, the junction kept 0 bases outside the gene matches.

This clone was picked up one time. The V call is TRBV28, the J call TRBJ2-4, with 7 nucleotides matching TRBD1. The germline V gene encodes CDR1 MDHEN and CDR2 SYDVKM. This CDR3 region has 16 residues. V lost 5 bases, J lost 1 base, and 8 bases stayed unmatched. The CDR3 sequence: CASSLPPQGAKNIQYF. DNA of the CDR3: TGTGCCAGCAGTCTGCCTCCACAGGGGGCCAAAAACATTCAGTACTTC.